This T cell receptor (beta chain) was recovered during a study of CD8 T cells in Susac syndrome (dated by TCRdb to about 2019). Regarding the research as a whole: Among the Susac syndrome patients who were sequenced, clinically active disease was present in five or six and clinical remission was observed in about eight. Whether CD8+ T cell activation and differentiation in Susac syndrome was antigen driven was tested using repertoire sequencing. Susac syndrome patients were therapy-naive, on corticosteroids (some also receiving IVIg), or on IVIg alone at blood withdrawal. The paper as a whole reports these results and caveats: The TCR sequencing and HLA analysis was acknowledged to have included a relatively small number of individuals. No clonal expansion was detected in the CD4+ T cell repertoire of Susac syndrome patients.

V is reduced by 3 bases and J by 9 bases, leaving a spacing of 12 bases between them. The CDR3 runs 14 residues from the cysteine to the phenylalanine. Only the CDR3 DNA is retained, 42 bases long and in frame from the first base. In the germline V gene, CDR1 corresponds to ENHRY and CDR2 to SYGVKD. RNA was extracted with the RNeasy kit and about 0.45 to 1 ug was reverse transcribed using random hexamers. The immunoSEQ multiplex PCR assay, which covers 54 Vbeta and 13 Jbeta segments, was used to amplify TCR beta CDR3 regions. Bias from PCR amplification was corrected by using a synthetic template baseline for primer optimization and for computational correction. The authors processed their data as follows. Reads were annotated to V, D and J genes per IMGT and analyzed with immunoSEQ Analyzer, keeping only productive sequences. To calculate clonality, Shannon entropy was normalized by log2 of the number of productive unique sequences and then subtracted from one. Public and private clones were assessed among the 100 most prevalent clones of each patient and control. Susac-specific clones were defined as absent from healthy and MS cohorts, 850 to 1,300 published viral clones and other ImmuneACCESS disease sequences. TCRdb ran its own pipeline on the public reads, namely fastp trimming at Q25 and MiXCR clone calling, and kept in-frame beta chains. Each CDR3 protein appears once, grouped with its most common genes and DNA. TCRdb's processing, not the authors', yielded these V and J calls. The sample contains more than 200,000 distinct CDR3 sequences, about 94% of them found a single time. The ten largest account for 0.15% of the sample.

Notes on this clonotype: No antigen is known for it. The input lacks base qualities; no much larger clone sits a single base away.

High-throughput TCR beta sequencing profiled peripheral blood CD8+ and CD4+ T cells from healthy donors, Susac syndrome patients and multiple sclerosis patients. The Susac syndrome patients fulfilled recently defined diagnostic criteria for either definite or probable disease. Bulk CD8+ and CD4+ T cells were purified magnetically by negative isolation, whereas CD8+ TEMRA cells were enriched by FACS. Blood was drawn into EDTA tubes, processed within 24 hours, and PBMCs were isolated by density gradient centrifugation. PBMCs intended for TCR sequencing were cryopreserved in liquid nitrogen and thawed later in a water bath at 37 degrees C. A purity of at least 90% was achieved for sorted or isolated CD4+, CD8+ and CD8+ TEMRA cells.

The TCR was taken from a human donor with Susac syndrome. Recombination joined TRBV10-3 with TRBJ1-6, with no confidently assigned D gene. The specimen was CD4+ T cells from PBMCs. CDR3 region: CAISDGVSSSPLHF. The bases read TGTGCCATCAGTGATGGAGTCTCTAGTTCACCCCTCCACTTT.